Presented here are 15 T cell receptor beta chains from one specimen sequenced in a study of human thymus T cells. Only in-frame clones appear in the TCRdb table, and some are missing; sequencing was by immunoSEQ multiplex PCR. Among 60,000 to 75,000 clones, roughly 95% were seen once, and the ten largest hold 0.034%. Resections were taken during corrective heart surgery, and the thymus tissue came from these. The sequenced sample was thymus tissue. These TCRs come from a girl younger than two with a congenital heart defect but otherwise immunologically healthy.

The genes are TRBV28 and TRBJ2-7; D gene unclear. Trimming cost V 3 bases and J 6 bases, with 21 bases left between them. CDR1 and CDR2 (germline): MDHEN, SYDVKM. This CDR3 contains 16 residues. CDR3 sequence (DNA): TGTGCCAGCAGTTTCCGGCTTCCCGTGCCAGACCTCGAGCAGTACTTC. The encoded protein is CASSFRLPVPDLEQYF.

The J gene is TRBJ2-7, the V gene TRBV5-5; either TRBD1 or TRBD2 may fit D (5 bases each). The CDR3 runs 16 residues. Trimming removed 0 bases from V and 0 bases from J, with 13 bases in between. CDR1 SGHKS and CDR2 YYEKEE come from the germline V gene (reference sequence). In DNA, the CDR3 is TGTGCCAGCAGCTTGGGCCGGGACGGAAGCTCCTACGAGCAGTACTTC. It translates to CASSLGRDGSSYEQYF.

The CDR3: CASSRMGQVGEKLFF. The CDR3, as DNA: TGTGCCAGCAGCCGTATGGGACAGGTCGGGGAAAAACTGTTTTTT. The chain combines TRBV7-6 with TRBJ1-4; 8 nucleotides align to TRBD1. The CDR3 loop spans 15 amino acids. V dropped 5 bases and J dropped 8; count of bases not matched to a gene: 10. CDR1 SGHVS and CDR2 FNYEAQ come from the germline V gene.

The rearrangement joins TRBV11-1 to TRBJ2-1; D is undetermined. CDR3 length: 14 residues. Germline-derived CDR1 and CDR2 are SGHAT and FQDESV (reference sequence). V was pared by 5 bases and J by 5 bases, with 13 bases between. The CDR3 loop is CASSVQAKHNEQFF. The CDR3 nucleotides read TGTGCCAGCAGCGTACAAGCCAAACACAATGAGCAGTTCTTC.

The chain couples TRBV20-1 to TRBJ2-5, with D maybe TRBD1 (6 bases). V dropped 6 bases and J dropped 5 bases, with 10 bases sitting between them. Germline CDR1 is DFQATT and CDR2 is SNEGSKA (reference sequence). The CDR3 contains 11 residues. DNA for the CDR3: TGCAGTGCGAGGACAGTGGAGACCCAGTACTTC. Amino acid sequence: CSARTVETQYF.

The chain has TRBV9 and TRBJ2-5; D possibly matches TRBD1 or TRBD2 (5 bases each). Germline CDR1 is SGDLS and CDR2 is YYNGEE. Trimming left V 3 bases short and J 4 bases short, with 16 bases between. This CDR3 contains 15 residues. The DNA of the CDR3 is TGTGCCAGCAGCGCTCGGGACCCGAGTGGAGAGACCCAGTACTTC. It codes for CASSARDPSGETQYF.

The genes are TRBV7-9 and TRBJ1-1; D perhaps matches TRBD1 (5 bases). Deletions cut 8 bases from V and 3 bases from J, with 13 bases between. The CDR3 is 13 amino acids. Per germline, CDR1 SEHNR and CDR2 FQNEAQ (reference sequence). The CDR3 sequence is CASERGRDTEAFF. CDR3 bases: TGTGCCAGCGAAAGGGGAAGGGACACTGAAGCTTTCTTT.

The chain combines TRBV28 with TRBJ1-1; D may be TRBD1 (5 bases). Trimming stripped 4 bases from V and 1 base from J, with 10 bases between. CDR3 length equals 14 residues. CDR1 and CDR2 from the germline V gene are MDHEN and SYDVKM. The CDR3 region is CASSCRGENTEAFF. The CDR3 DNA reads TGTGCCAGCAGTTGTCGGGGGGAGAACACTGAAGCTTTCTTT.

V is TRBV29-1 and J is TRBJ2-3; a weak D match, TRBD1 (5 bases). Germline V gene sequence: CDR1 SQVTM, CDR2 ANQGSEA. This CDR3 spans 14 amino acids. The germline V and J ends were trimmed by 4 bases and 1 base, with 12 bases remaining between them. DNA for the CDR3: TGCAGCGTTGGGAATGAGACAGGCACAGATACGCAGTATTTT. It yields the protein CSVGNETGTDTQYF.

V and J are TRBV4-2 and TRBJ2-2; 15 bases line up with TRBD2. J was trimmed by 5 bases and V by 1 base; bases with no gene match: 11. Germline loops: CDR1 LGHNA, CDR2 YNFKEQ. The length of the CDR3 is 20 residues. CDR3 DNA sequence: TGTGCCAGCAGCCAAGGCCCCGGGACTAGCGGGAGGCCCTCAACCGGGGAGCTGTTTTTT. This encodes CASSQGPGTSGRPSTGELFF.

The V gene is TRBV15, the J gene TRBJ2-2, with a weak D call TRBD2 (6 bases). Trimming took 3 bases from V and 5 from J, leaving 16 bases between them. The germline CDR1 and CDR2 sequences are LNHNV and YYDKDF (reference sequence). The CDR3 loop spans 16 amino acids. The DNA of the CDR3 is TGTGCCACCAGCAGGGTGGTAGCGGAAGGGACCGGGGAGCTGTTTTTT. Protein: CATSRVVAEGTGELFF.

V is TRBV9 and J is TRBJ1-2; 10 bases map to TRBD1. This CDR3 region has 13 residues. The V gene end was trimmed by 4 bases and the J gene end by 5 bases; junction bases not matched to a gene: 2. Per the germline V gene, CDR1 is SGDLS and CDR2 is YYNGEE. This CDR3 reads CASSRTGGYGYTF. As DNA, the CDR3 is TGTGCCAGCAGCCGGACAGGGGGTTATGGCTACACCTTC.

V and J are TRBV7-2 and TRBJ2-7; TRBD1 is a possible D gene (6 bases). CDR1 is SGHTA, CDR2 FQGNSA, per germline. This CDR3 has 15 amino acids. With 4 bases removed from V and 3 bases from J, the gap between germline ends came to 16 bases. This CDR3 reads CASSYLARGFYEQYF. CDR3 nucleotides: TGTGCCAGCAGCTACCTAGCAAGGGGGTTCTACGAGCAGTACTTC.

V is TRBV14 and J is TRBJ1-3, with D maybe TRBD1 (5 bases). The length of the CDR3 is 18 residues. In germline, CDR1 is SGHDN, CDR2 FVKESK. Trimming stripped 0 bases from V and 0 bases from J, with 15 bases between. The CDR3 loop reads CASSQDRIRVSSGNTIYF. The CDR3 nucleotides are TGTGCCAGCAGCCAAGACCGCATCAGGGTTAGCTCTGGAAACACCATATATTTT.

The CDR3 loop reads CASSKVGREAQVYYEQYF. The CDR3 DNA reads as TGTGCCAGCAGCAAGGTGGGCAGGGAAGCTCAGGTTTACTACGAGCAGTACTTC. The J gene is TRBJ2-7, the V gene TRBV7-9, with D perhaps matching TRBD1 (5 bases). This CDR3 comprises 18 residues. The germline CDR1 and CDR2 sequences are SEHNR and FQNEAQ (reference sequence). Deletions cut 5 bases from V and 3 bases from J, with 26 bases between.